These 21 T cell receptor beta chains were sequenced from one sample in a study of T cells after yellow fever vaccination. TCRdb itself ran the 5' RACE reads through MiXCR, one entry per CDR3 protein. The sample has a few hundred thousand distinct CDR3 sequences; around 10% are singletons. The sequences come from PBMCs, collected on the day of the first yellow fever vaccination. These receptor sequences come from a man aged 18 to 29 who received the YFV17D yellow fever vaccine.

The chain has TRBV4-1 and TRBJ2-1; TRBD1 or TRBD2 may be the D gene (5 bases each). V was pared by 0 bases and J by 9 bases, with 15 bases between. Germline-derived CDR1 and CDR2 are MGHRA and YSYEKL. The CDR3 consists of 15 residues. The CDR3 region is CASSQDTGSGIEQFF. The CDR3 coding sequence is TGCGCCAGCAGCCAAGATACAGGCTCCGGGATTGAGCAGTTCTTC.

The sample holds a few counts of this clonotype. The V and J genes are TRBV10-3 and TRBJ2-5; no definite D call. This CDR3 comprises 15 residues. Trimming pared 2 bases from V and 0 bases from J, leaving 10 bases between. Germline assignment: CDR1 ENHRY and CDR2 SYGVKD. The CDR3 sequence: CAISEQDAYQETQYF. The DNA of the CDR3 is TGTGCCATCAGTGAGCAGGATGCGTACCAAGAGACCCAGTACTTC.

This clonotype has only a few counts. The genes are TRBV4-1 and TRBJ2-7, with D unresolved. The V end was cut by 0 bases, the J end by 6 bases, with 12 bases between. Germline values: CDR1 MGHRA, CDR2 YSYEKL. The CDR3 loop spans 14 amino acids. Here the CDR3 DNA reads TGCGCCAGCAGCCAAGATCCGAGTGGGCTCGAGCAGTACTTC. Protein product: CASSQDPSGLEQYF.

CDR3 region: CASAPGQSTDTQYF. The CDR3 DNA sequence: TGCGCCAGCGCCCCGGGACAGAGCACAGATACGCAGTATTTT. The chain couples TRBV5-1 to TRBJ2-3; 7 nucleotides align to TRBD1. CDR3 size: 14 residues. V was pared by 7 bases and J by 0 bases, with 5 bases of the junction left unmatched. The germline gives CDR1 SGHRS, CDR2 YFSETQ.

The chain joins TRBV6-1 to TRBJ2-7; 12 bases line up with TRBD2. V was clipped by 7 bases and J by 3 bases; unmatched bases: 1. The CDR3 covers 13 residues. Germline V gene lookup returns CDR1 MNHNS and CDR2 SASEGT. CDR3 protein: CASTTSGGYEQYF. For the CDR3, the DNA is TGTGCCAGCACGACTAGCGGGGGCTACGAGCAGTACTTC.

The chain employs TRBV5-1 and TRBJ1-1, with a weak D call TRBD1 (5 bases). CDR3 length equals 15 residues. Trimming pared 1 base from V and 1 base from J, leaving 11 bases between. Germline V gene lookup returns CDR1 SGHRS and CDR2 YFSETQ. This CDR3 reads CASSLSSGRNTEAFF. In nucleotides, the CDR3 is TGCGCCAGCAGCTTGTCCTCAGGGAGGAACACTGAAGCTTTCTTT.

The chain couples TRBV6-1 to TRBJ1-2; no firm D call. The CDR3 is 13 residues long. V was cut by 6 bases and J by 10 bases, with 18 bases left in between. CDR1 is MNHNS, CDR2 SASEGT, per germline. Here the CDR3 DNA reads TGTGCCAGCAGCGACGTCAACGCCAGAACCTACACCTTC. Translation gives CASSDVNARTYTF.

A few counts support this clonotype. The gene calls are TRBV7-9 and TRBJ1-3; weak D call: TRBD1 (5 bases). Germline V CDR1 and CDR2: SEHNR, FQNEAQ (reference sequence). Trimming cost V 2 bases and J 0 bases, with 11 bases left between them. There are 16 residues in the CDR3. The CDR3 here is CASSLTGLSSGNTIYF. The CDR3 DNA sequence: TGTGCCAGCAGCTTAACGGGACTCAGCTCTGGAAACACCATATATTTT.

This chain links TRBV7-9 with TRBJ2-2; no clear D gene. Trimming took 4 bases from V and 0 from J, leaving 15 bases between them. The CDR3 extends over 17 amino acids. Per germline, CDR1 SEHNR and CDR2 FQNEAQ (reference sequence). The CDR3 sequence is CASSSPKGNTNTGELFF. The CDR3, as DNA: TGTGCCAGCAGCTCCCCAAAAGGGAATACGAACACCGGGGAGCTGTTTTTT.

This clonotype was seen ten or more times. The V call is TRBV20-1, the J call TRBJ2-1, with 10 bases that match TRBD2. The V segment lost 2 bases and the J segment 6 bases; nucleotides outside the gene matches: 1. The CDR3 runs 13 residues. Germline CDR1 reads DFQATT; CDR2 reads SNEGSKA (reference sequence). The CDR3 DNA is TGCAGTGCTAGACTAGCGGGGGTCAATGAGCAGTTCTTC. As protein: CSARLAGVNEQFF.

The chain has TRBV6-1 and TRBJ1-1, with D maybe TRBD1 (6 bases). The CDR3 spans 13 residues. Trimming took 8 bases from V and 5 from J, leaving 15 bases between them. Per germline, CDR1 MNHNS and CDR2 SASEGT. As DNA, the CDR3 is TGTGCCAGCGGGCGAGGGAGGGGGACTGAAGCTTTCTTT. This sequence encodes CASGRGRGTEAFF.

The chain recombines TRBV5-1 with TRBJ2-3, with TRBD1 as a possible D gene (5 bases). CDR1 and CDR2 (germline): SGHRS, YFSETQ. V lost 0 bases to trimming and J lost 0 bases, with 11 bases between them. The CDR3 is 16 residues long. The CDR3 DNA is TGCGCCAGCAGCTTGGAGGGGCGGTTTAGCACAGATACGCAGTATTTT. Translation: CASSLEGRFSTDTQYF.

This clonotype was seen at least ten times. The chain joins TRBV9 to TRBJ1-6, with D unresolved. Germline CDR1 reads SGDLS; CDR2 reads YYNGEE. The CDR3 totals 12 residues. Trimming pared 0 bases from V and 8 bases from J, leaving 3 bases between. This CDR3 is CASSVADSPLHF. The CDR3 DNA reads TGTGCCAGCAGCGTAGCCGATTCACCCCTCCACTTT.

The sample holds a few counts of this clonotype. The genes are TRBV4-1 and TRBJ1-6; D not resolved. The CDR3 sequence is 16 residues long. V shed 1 base and J shed 0 bases, with 7 bases lying between them. The germline V gene encodes CDR1 MGHRA and CDR2 YSYEKL. In DNA form, the CDR3 reads TGCGCCAGCAGCCAAGCGCCTAGCTCCTATAATTCACCCCTCCACTTT. Translating it yields CASSQAPSSYNSPLHF.

Many counts were recorded for this clonotype. The chain uses TRBV14 and TRBJ2-2, with 8 bases lining up with TRBD1. Germline V gene data show CDR1 as SGHDN and CDR2 as FVKESK. This CDR3 has 15 residues. V was pared by 4 bases and J by 4 bases, with 5 bases of the junction left unmatched. The CDR3 loop is CASSRRQGLTGELFF. Written as DNA, the CDR3 is TGTGCCAGCAGCCGGCGACAGGGGCTCACCGGGGAGCTGTTTTTT.

The chain uses TRBV14 and TRBJ2-1; TRBD2 matches 8 bases. The CDR3 extends over 17 amino acids. From germline, CDR1 is SGHDN and CDR2 FVKESK. V trimming: 6 bases; J trimming: 7 bases; junction bases outside the gene matches: 17. In nucleotides, the CDR3 is TGTGCCAGCAGGCTCAGCCTCCCGGGACTAGTCGCAAATGAGCAGTTCTTC. It is translated as CASRLSLPGLVANEQFF.

V and J are TRBV7-2 and TRBJ2-5, with D perhaps matching TRBD1 or TRBD2 (7 bases each). In germline, CDR1 is SGHTA, CDR2 FQGNSA. V was clipped by 3 bases and J by 5 bases, with 19 bases between them. The CDR3 extends over 16 amino acids. The CDR3 DNA is TGTGCCAGCAGCTTCCCCCGACAGGGAGGGGTGGAGACCCAGTACTTC. It codes for CASSFPRQGGVETQYF.

The V call is TRBV6-1, the J call TRBJ2-5; D is ambiguous. With 2 bases removed from V and 2 bases from J, the gap between germline ends came to 6 bases. Germline V gives CDR1 MNHNS, CDR2 SASEGT. The CDR3 consists of 13 residues. The CDR3 region has the DNA TGTGCCAGCAGTGAAATACAGCAAGAGACCCAGTACTTC. It specifies CASSEIQQETQYF.

This clonotype was recorded once. The chain is built from TRBV6-5 and TRBJ2-6; no reliable D call. CDR1 and CDR2 (germline): MNHEY, SVGAGI. This CDR3 is 15 amino acids long. The germline V and J ends were trimmed by 2 bases and 0 bases, with 5 bases remaining between them. The CDR3 DNA is TGTGCCAGCAGTTACCCCAGCTCTGGGGCCAACGTCCTGACTTTC. Translating it yields CASSYPSSGANVLTF.

The chain employs TRBV4-1 and TRBJ1-1, with 8 positions matching TRBD1. The ends lost 3 bases at V and 1 base at J; junction bases unmatched: 7. Per germline, CDR1 MGHRA and CDR2 YSYEKL. The CDR3 covers 16 residues. CDR3 bases: TGCGCCAGCAGCCAGGGATCCGGGACAGGGAACACTGAAGCTTTCTTT. This codes for CASSQGSGTGNTEAFF.

This clonotype was recorded a few times. This chain links TRBV5-1 with TRBJ2-1; no clear D. CDR1 and CDR2 (germline): SGHRS, YFSETQ. V was shortened by 4 bases and J by 7 bases, with 18 bases between the two germline ends. CDR3 length equals 15 residues. For the CDR3, the DNA is TGCGCCAGCAGCCCTCAGGATCTTGTATTGAATGAGCAGTTCTTC. It translates to CASSPQDLVLNEQFF.